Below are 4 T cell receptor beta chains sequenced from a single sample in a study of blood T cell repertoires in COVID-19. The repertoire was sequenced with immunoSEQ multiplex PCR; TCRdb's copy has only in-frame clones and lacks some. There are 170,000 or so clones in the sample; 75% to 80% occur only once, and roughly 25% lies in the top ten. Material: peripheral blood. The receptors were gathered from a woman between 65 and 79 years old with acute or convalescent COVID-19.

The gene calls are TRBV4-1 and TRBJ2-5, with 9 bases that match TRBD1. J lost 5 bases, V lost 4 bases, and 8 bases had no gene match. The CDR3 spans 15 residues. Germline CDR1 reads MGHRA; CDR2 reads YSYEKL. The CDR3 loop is CASSPQGARVETQYF. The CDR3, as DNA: TGCGCCAGCAGCCCACAGGGGGCGCGAGTGGAGACCCAGTACTTC.

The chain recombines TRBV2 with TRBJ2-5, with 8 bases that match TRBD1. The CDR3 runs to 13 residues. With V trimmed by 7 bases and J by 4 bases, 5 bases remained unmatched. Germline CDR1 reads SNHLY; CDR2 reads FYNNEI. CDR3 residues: CASKEQGVETQYF. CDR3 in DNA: TGTGCCAGCAAAGAACAGGGGGTAGAGACCCAGTACTTC.

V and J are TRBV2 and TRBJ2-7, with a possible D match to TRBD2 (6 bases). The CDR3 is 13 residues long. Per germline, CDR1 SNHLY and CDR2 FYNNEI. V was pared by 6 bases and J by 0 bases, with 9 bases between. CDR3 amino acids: CASRQTSSYEQYF. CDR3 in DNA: TGTGCCAGCAGGCAGACTAGCTCCTACGAGCAGTACTTC.

The CDR3 DNA follows: TGTGCCACCAGCGAGGATGGATACAATGAGCAGTTCTTC. Its translation: CATSEDGYNEQFF. The chain couples TRBV24-1 to TRBJ2-1; D not certain. Between the trimmed V and J ends, which lost 7 bases and 4 bases, there was a span of 10 bases. The germline V gene encodes CDR1 KGHDR and CDR2 SFDVKD. The CDR3 totals 13 residues.